Judged by abundance, the clone carrying this TCR beta chain is large. Sequenced by immunoSEQ multiplex PCR; TCRdb stores in-frame clones only, minus some. The data contain around 19,000 clones, 82% of them singletons. Unstimulated regulatory T cells (CD4+CD25+CD127-), CD4+CD25- non-regulatory cells, CD4 and CD8 cells were FACS-sorted from thawed PBMCs. An overnight rest at 37°C with approximately 180 IU/ml IL-2 preceded regulatory T cell sorting from thawed PBMCs. This entry comes from a study of Tregs in tolerant kidney transplant recipients. The CDR3 sequence is 14 residues long. Trimming stripped 3 bases from V and 7 bases from J, with 10 bases between. Germline CDR1 reads SNHLY; CDR2 reads FYNNEI.

The chain is built from TRBV2 and TRBJ1-6; D uncertain. The sequenced sample consisted of Tregs from blood. This receptor was obtained from a human donor in good health. The CDR3 DNA reads TGTGCCAGCAGTGAGAGTCTCCCAAATTCACCCCTCCACTTT. The encoded protein is CASSESLPNSPLHF. The full variable domain, its missing parts supplied by reference TRBV2 and TRBJ1-6, is EPEVTQTPSHQVTQMGQEVILRCVPISNHLYFYWYRQILGQKVEFLVSFYNNEISEKSEIFDDQFSVERPDGSNFTLKIRSTKLEDSAMYFCASSESLPNSPLHFGNGTRLTVT.